A selection of T cell receptor beta chains follows, all from one sample in a study of shared clonotypes between healthy human individuals. Data came from immunoSEQ multiplex PCR; TCRdb stores just in-frame clones and leaves some out. Of some 2,500,000 clones in the sample, 90% to 95% were seen once. The sample was naive CD4+ T cells from PBMCs. These receptors were taken from a man younger than 30 in good health. Some clones in this sample may be carry-over from other donors' samples. Each CDR3 is given with its conserved first and last residue. The order of the fields is CDR3 protein, CDR3 DNA, D gene, clone size, J gene, V gene. A D gene is named only where the DNA matches it firmly. Clone size appears in some rows only: once, few, many, or a class for an expanded clone.

CDR3: CASSQEGLYGYTF
DNA: TGCGCCAGCAGCCAAGAGGGACTCTATGGCTACACCTTC
D: -
size: once
J: TRBJ1-2
V: TRBV4-3

CDR3: CASSFRHGRYNEQFF
DNA: TGTGCCAGCAGTTTCCGCCATGGACGCTACAATGAGCAGTTCTTC
D: -
size: once
J: TRBJ2-1
V: TRBV27

CDR3: CASSPTYMTGLHEQYF
DNA: TGTGCCAGCAGCCCCACTTATATGACAGGGCTGCACGAGCAGTACTTC
D: TRBD1
size: -
J: TRBJ2-7
V: TRBV16

CDR3: CASSVATGTANIQYF
DNA: TGTGCCAGCAGCGTAGCTACGGGGACCGCTAACATTCAGTACTTC
D: -
size: -
J: TRBJ2-4
V: TRBV9

CDR3: CASRGLAGHYNEQFF
DNA: TGTGCCAGCAGGGGACTAGCGGGACACTACAATGAGCAGTTCTTC
D: TRBD2
size: -
J: TRBJ2-1
V: TRBV2

CDR3: CASGPGAPSAQYF
DNA: TGTGCCAGCGGCCCCGGGGCTCCCTCCGCCCAGTACTTC
D: -
size: -
J: TRBJ2-5
V: TRBV2

CDR3: CASSLTGSKNIQYF
DNA: TGTGCCAGCAGCCTAACAGGGTCCAAAAACATTCAGTACTTC
D: -
size: -
J: TRBJ2-4
V: TRBV28

CDR3: CASKGGTGNEKLFF
DNA: TGTGCCAGCAAGGGAGGGACAGGGAATGAAAAACTGTTTTTT
D: TRBD1
size: -
J: TRBJ1-4
V: TRBV28

CDR3: CASSALFGTGRTDTQYF
DNA: TGTGCCAGCAGTGCTCTATTCGGGACAGGGCGCACAGATACGCAGTATTTT
D: TRBD1
size: once
J: TRBJ2-3
V: TRBV6-4

CDR3: CASSRGYQGTYEQYF
DNA: TGCGCCAGCAGCCGGGGCTACCAGGGTACCTACGAGCAGTACTTC
D: -
size: -
J: TRBJ2-7
V: TRBV4-3

CDR3: CASSPPRYTGELFF
DNA: TGCGCCAGCAGCCCCCCCAGATACACCGGGGAGCTGTTTTTT
D: -
size: -
J: TRBJ2-2
V: TRBV5-1

CDR3: CASRKQGTYEQYF
DNA: TGTGCCAGTAGAAAACAGGGGACCTACGAGCAGTACTTC
D: TRBD1
size: -
J: TRBJ2-7
V: TRBV19

CDR3: CASSSGRGAGGYTF
DNA: TGCGCCAGCAGCTCGGGGCGAGGCGCGGGTGGCTACACCTTC
D: -
size: few
J: TRBJ1-2
V: TRBV5-1

CDR3: CASSLTTGVGNEQFF
DNA: TGTGCCAGCAGCTTAACGACAGGGGTCGGAAATGAGCAGTTCTTC
D: TRBD1
size: -
J: TRBJ2-1
V: TRBV11-2

CDR3: CASSLFRSETDEQYF
DNA: TGTGCCAGCAGCCTCTTCCGAAGCGAAACCGACGAGCAGTACTTC
D: -
size: -
J: TRBJ2-7
V: TRBV11-2

CDR3: CASSLYPEAFF
DNA: TGTGCCAGCAGTTTATACCCTGAAGCTTTCTTT
D: -
size: once
J: TRBJ1-1
V: TRBV28

CDR3: CASSLLGPGAAGQYF
DNA: TGTGCCAGCAGTTTATTGGGTCCAGGGGCGGCAGGGCAGTACTTC
D: -
size: -
J: TRBJ2-7
V: TRBV27